This T cell receptor beta chain originates from a study of blood T cell repertoires in COVID-19. Study in general: From T cells, B-cell-depleted T cells, or PBMCs came the material, which was cDNA or gDNA.

The V segment lost 0 bases and the J segment 7 bases; nucleotides outside the gene matches: 3. There are 16 residues in the CDR3. Looked up from germline, CDR1 is LGHDT and CDR2 is YNNKEL (reference sequence). Using immunoSEQ multiplex PCR, the repertoire was profiled, and TCRdb retains in-frame clones only, with some absent. The sample yields 310,000 or so clones, nearly 90% seen once. The V and J genes are TRBV3-1 (or the pseudogene TRBV3-2) and TRBJ1-6; TRBD1 matches at 10 bases. Sequencing was carried out using PBMCs or T cells enriched from blood (not recorded which). This TCR was recovered from a woman aged 25 to 39 who had recovered from COVID-19. The CDR3 protein is CASSQDLGQGNSPLHF. Written as DNA, the CDR3 is TGTGCCAGCAGCCAAGATTTGGGACAGGGGAATTCACCCCTCCACTTT.